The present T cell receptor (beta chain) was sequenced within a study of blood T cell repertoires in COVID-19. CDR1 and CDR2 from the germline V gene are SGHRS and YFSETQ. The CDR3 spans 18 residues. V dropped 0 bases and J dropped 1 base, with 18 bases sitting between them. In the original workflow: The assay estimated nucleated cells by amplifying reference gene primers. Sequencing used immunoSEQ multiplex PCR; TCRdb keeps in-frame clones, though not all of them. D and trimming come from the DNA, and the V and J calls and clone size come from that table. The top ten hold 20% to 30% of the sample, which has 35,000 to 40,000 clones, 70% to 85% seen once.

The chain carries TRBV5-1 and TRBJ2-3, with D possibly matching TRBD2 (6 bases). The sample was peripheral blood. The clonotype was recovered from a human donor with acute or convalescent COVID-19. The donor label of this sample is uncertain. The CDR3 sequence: CASSLDFGGATGTDTQYF. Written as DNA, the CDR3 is TGCGCCAGCAGCTTGGATTTTGGCGGGGCGACTGGCACAGATACGCAGTATTTT.